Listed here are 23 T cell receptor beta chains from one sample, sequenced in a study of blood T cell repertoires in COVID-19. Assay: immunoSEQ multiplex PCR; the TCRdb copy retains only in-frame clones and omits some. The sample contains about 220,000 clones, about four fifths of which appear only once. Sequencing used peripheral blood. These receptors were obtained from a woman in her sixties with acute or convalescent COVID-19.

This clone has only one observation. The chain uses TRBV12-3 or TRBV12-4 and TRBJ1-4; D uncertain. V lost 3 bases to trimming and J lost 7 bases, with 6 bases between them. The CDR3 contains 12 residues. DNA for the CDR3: TGTGCCAGCAGTTTTAGAGGTGAAAAACTGTTTTTT. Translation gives CASSFRGEKLFF.

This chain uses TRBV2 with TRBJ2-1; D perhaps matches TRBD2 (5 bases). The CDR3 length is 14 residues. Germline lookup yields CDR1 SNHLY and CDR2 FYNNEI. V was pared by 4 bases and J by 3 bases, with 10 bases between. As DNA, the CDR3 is TGTGCCAGCAGTGCTAGCCGAAACTACAATGAGCAGTTCTTC. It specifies CASSASRNYNEQFF.

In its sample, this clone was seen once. The chain's CDR3 is CASSLAGVTDTQYF. The CDR3 region has the DNA TGTGCCAGCAGCTTAGCGGGGGTTACGGATACGCAGTATTTT. The rearrangement links TRBV27 to TRBJ2-3; 9 bases align to TRBD2. Germline assignment: CDR1 MNHEY and CDR2 SMNVEV (reference sequence). J gave up 6 bases and V 6 bases, and 7 bases lay outside the gene matches. The CDR3 extends over 14 amino acids.

The CDR3 here is CASSILPIAYTGELFF. The CDR3 region has the DNA TGTGCCAGCAGCATCTTACCTATAGCGTACACCGGGGAGCTGTTTTTT. The chain is built from TRBV7-8 and TRBJ2-2; D perhaps matches TRBD2 (5 bases). Trimming took 5 bases from V and 3 from J, leaving 16 bases between them. The CDR3 is 16 amino acids. Germline-derived CDR1 and CDR2 are SGHVS and FQNEAQ.

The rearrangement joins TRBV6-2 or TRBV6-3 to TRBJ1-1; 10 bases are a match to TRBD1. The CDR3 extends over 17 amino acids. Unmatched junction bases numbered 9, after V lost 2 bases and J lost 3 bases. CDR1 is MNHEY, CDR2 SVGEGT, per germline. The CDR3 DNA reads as TGTGCCAGCAGTTACCCCCTTTATGGACAGGGGGACACTGAAGCTTTCTTT. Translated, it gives CASSYPLYGQGDTEAFF.

The CDR3: CASGSVGDRERLQPQHF. The DNA for the CDR3 is TGTGCTAGTGGTTCGGTGGGGGACAGAGAAAGATTGCAGCCCCAGCATTTT. The chain recombines TRBV12-5 with TRBJ1-5, with TRBD1 identical over 7 bases. Germline trimming cut 4 bases from V and 7 bases from J; bases unmatched to any gene: 16. The CDR3 extends over 17 amino acids. Germline loops: CDR1 LGHNT, CDR2 FRNRAP.

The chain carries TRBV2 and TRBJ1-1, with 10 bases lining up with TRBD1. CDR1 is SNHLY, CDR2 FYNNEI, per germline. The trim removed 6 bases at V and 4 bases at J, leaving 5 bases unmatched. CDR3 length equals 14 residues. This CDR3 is CASRLTGGVTEAFF. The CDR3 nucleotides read TGTGCCAGCAGATTGACAGGGGGCGTCACTGAAGCTTTCTTT.

The CDR3 nucleotides are TGTGCCAGCAAACCTGCGGCTAATGAAAAACTGTTTTTT. It yields the protein CASKPAANEKLFF. The rearrangement uses TRBV5-5 and TRBJ1-4; no reliable D call. This CDR3 contains 13 residues. Per the germline V gene, CDR1 is SGHKS and CDR2 is YYEKEE (reference sequence). The V end lost 6 bases, the J end lost 3 bases, and 9 bases lay between the germline ends.

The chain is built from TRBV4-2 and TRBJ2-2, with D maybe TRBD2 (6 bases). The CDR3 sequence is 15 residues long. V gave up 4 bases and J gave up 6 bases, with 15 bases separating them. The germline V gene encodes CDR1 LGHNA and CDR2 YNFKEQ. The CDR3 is CASSPSTSLAGELFF. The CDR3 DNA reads TGTGCCAGCAGCCCTAGTACTAGCCTCGCCGGGGAGCTGTTTTTT.

CDR3 in DNA: TGTGCCAGCAGAAGGACAGGGGTGGTCACTGAAGCTTTCTTT. This sequence encodes CASRRTGVVTEAFF. The gene calls are TRBV5-5 and TRBJ1-1; 9 bases align to TRBD1. Germline CDR1 SGHKS, CDR2 YYEKEE (reference sequence). Trimming at V came to 5 bases and at J to 4 bases, leaving 6 bases not matched to a gene. This CDR3 has 14 amino acids.

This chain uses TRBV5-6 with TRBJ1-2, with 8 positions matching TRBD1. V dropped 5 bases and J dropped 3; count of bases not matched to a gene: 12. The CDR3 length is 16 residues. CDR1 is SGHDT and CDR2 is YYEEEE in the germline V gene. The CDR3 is CASSQKKGTGHYGYTF. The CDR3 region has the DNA TGTGCCAGCAGTCAAAAAAAGGGGACAGGTCACTATGGCTACACCTTC.

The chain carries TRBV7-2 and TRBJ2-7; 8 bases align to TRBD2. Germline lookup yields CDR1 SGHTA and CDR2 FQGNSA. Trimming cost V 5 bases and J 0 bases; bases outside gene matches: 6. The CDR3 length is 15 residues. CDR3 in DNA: TGTGCCAGCAGCACTACTAGCGGAAGCTCCTACGAGCAGTACTTC. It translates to CASSTTSGSSYEQYF.

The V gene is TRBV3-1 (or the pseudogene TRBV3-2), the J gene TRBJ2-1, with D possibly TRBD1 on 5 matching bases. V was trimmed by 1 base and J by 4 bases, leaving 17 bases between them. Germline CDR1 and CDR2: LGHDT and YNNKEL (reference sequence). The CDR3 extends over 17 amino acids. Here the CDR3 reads CASSQGVVQGSYNEQFF. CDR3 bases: TGTGCCAGCAGCCAAGGAGTTGTCCAGGGAAGTTACAATGAGCAGTTCTTC.

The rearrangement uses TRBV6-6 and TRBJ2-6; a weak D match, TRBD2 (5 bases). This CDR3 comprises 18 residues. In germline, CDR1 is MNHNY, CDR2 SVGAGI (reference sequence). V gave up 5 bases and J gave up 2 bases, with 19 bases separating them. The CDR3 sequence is CASSPNGRVSAGANVLTF. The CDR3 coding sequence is TGTGCCAGCAGTCCGAATGGAAGGGTTAGCGCTGGGGCCAACGTCCTGACTTTC.

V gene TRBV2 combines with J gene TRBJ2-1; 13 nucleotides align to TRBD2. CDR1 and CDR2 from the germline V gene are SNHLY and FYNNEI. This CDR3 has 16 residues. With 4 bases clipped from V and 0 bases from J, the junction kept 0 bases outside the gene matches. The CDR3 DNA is TGTGCCAGCAGTGGACTAGCGGGGGGCTCCTACAATGAGCAGTTCTTC. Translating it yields CASSGLAGGSYNEQFF.

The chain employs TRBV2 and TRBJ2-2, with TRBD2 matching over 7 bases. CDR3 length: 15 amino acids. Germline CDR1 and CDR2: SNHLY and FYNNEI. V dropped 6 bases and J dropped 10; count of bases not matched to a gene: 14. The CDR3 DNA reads TGTGCCAGCAGCCCGCGACTTGGGGAGGGGTCGGAGCTGTTTTTT. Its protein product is CASSPRLGEGSELFF.

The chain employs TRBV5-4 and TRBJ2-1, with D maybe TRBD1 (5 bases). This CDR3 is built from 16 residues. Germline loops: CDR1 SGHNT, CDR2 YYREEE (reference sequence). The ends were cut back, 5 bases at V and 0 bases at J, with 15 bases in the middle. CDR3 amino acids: CASSFSGWSSYNEQFF. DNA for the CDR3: TGTGCCAGCAGTTTTTCAGGGTGGAGCTCCTACAATGAGCAGTTCTTC.

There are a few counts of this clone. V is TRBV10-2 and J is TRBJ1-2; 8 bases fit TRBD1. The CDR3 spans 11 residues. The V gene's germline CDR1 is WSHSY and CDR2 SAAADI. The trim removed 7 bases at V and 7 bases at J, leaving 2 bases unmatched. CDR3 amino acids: CASTGGSGYTF. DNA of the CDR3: TGCGCCAGCACAGGGGGCTCTGGCTACACCTTC.

The CDR3 reads CASSYHYPAALTGNTIYF. The CDR3 coding sequence is TGTGCCAGCAGTTACCATTATCCGGCGGCCTTAACTGGAAACACCATATATTTT. The V and J genes are TRBV6-2 or TRBV6-3 and TRBJ1-3, with D unclear. The germline V gene has CDR1 MNHEY and CDR2 SVGEGT. The CDR3 consists of 18 residues. Deletions cut 2 bases from V and 2 bases from J, with 19 bases between.

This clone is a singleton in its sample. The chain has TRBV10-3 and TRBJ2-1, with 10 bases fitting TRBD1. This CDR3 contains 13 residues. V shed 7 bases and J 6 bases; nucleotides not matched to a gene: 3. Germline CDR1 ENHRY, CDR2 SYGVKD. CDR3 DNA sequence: TGTGCCATCAAGGGGACAGGGGTCAATGAGCAGTTCTTC. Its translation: CAIKGTGVNEQFF.

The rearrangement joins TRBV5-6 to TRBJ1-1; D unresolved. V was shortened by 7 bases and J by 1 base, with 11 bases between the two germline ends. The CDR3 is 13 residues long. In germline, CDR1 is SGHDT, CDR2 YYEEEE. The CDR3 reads CASALGPNTEAFF. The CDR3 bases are TGTGCCAGCGCATTGGGCCCGAACACTGAAGCTTTCTTT.

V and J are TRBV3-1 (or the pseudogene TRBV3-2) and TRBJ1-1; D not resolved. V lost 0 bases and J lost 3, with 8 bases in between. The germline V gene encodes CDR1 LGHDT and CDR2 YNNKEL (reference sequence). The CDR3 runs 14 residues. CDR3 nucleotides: TGTGCCAGCAGCCAAGACCTTACGGACACTGAAGCTTTCTTT. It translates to CASSQDLTDTEAFF.

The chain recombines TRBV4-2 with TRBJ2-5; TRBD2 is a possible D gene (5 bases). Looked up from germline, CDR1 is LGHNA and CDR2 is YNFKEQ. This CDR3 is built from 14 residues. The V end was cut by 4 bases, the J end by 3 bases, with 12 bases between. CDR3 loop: CASSRPGSEETQYF. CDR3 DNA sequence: TGTGCCAGCAGCCGTCCGGGGAGCGAAGAGACCCAGTACTTC.